These 18 T cell receptor beta chains share one sample of origin, sequenced in a study of blood T cells in healthy people across ages. The authors ran a second PCR of about 6 to 11 cycles using a sample-barcoded 5' primer and a J-beta primer mix. MiXCR was run by TCRdb on the 5' RACE reads, yielding one entry per CDR3 protein. This sample has about 970,000 distinct CDR3 sequences, with just over 50% found just once. Sequencing was performed on blood. These receptors all come from a woman aged 55-69 years in good health.

V usage is TRBV2 and J usage is TRBJ2-3, with TRBD2 matching 9 bases. The junction had 11 bases not matched to a gene; V was cut back by 7 bases and J by 3 bases. This CDR3 spans 16 amino acids. Looked up from germline, CDR1 is SNHLY and CDR2 is FYNNEI. Written as DNA, the CDR3 is TGTGCCAGCACCGAAAGGATAGCGGGAGTGACAGATACGCAGTATTTT. Residues: CASTERIAGVTDTQYF.

The DNA for the CDR3 is TGTGCCAGCAGCCTGGGACAGCTCACCGGCGAGCAGTACTTC. As protein: CASSLGQLTGEQYF. The chain recombines TRBV7-2 with TRBJ2-7; TRBD1 matches 7 bases. V gave up 5 bases and J gave up 6 bases; unmatched junction bases: 10. CDR3 length equals 14 residues. Per the germline V gene, CDR1 is SGHTA and CDR2 is FQGNSA.

The gene calls are TRBV28 and TRBJ2-1, with 9 bases lining up with TRBD2. Germline CDR1 is MDHEN and CDR2 is SYDVKM. The CDR3 sequence is 15 residues long. V lost 8 bases and J lost 8; bases outside the gene matches: 13. Written as DNA, the CDR3 is TGTGCCAGCTGGGGGCGAGTTAGCGGGAGCTATGAGCAGTTCTTC. It translates to CASWGRVSGSYEQFF.

The V call is TRBV7-2, the J call TRBJ2-6; 7 nucleotides align to TRBD2. J was trimmed by 2 bases and V by 0 bases; bases with no gene match: 4. The CDR3 spans 17 residues. Germline lookup yields CDR1 SGHTA and CDR2 FQGNSA. The CDR3 loop is CASSLAYRGAGANVLTF. The CDR3 bases are TGTGCCAGCAGCTTAGCCTATCGGGGGGCTGGGGCCAACGTCCTGACTTTC. The whole variable domain, remainder taken from reference TRBV7-2 and TRBJ2-6, is GAGVSQSPSNKVTEKGKDVELRCDPISGHTALYWYRQSLGQGLEFLIYFQGNSAPDKSGLPSDRFSAERTGGSVSTLTIQRTQQEDSAVYLCASSLAYRGAGANVLTFGAGSRLTVL.

In this sample, this clonotype turned up a few times. This rearrangement joins TRBV28 to TRBJ2-7; 8 nucleotides line up with TRBD2. V was pared by 3 bases and J by 4 bases, with 8 bases of the junction left unmatched. The CDR3 contains 15 residues. The germline V gene has CDR1 MDHEN and CDR2 SYDVKM. Written as DNA, the CDR3 is TGTGCCAGCAGTTTTGCCGCAGGCGGGAGGTACGAGCAGTACTTC. Protein product: CASSFAAGGRYEQYF.

The chain links TRBV27 to TRBJ2-7; 12 bases align to TRBD1. This CDR3 is built from 17 residues. Trimming removed 3 bases from V and 7 bases from J; junction bases left unmatched: 13. Germline CDR1 is MNHEY and CDR2 is SMNVEV (reference sequence). CDR3 sequence reads: CASSFSWDRGPYNEQYF. DNA of the CDR3: TGTGCCAGCAGTTTTTCTTGGGACAGGGGGCCCTACAATGAGCAGTACTTC.

V and J are TRBV15 and TRBJ1-5; unclear D gene. CDR1 and CDR2 (germline): LNHNV, YYDKDF (reference sequence). V was cut by 6 bases and J by 4 bases, with 13 bases left in between. This CDR3 region has 14 residues. The CDR3 nucleotides read TGTGCCACCAGGGACGATACACGGAATCAGCCCCAGCATTTT. This sequence encodes CATRDDTRNQPQHF.

The J gene is TRBJ2-7, the V gene TRBV3-1; TRBD1 aligns across 7 bases. Matching the DNA end better, TRBJ2-5 makes the J call doubtful. The CDR3 has 14 amino acids. From germline, CDR1 is LGHDT and CDR2 YNNKEL (reference sequence). The CDR3 DNA reads as TGTGCCAGCAGCCAACCAGGGGGTCAGGAGACCCAGTACTTC. It translates to CASSQPGGQETQYF.

This chain joins TRBV7-9 and TRBJ1-1, with D unclear. Trimming stripped 4 bases from V and 7 bases from J, with 13 bases between. Germline CDR1 is SEHNR and CDR2 is FQNEAQ (reference sequence). The CDR3 is 13 residues long. The CDR3 region has the DNA TGTGCCAGCAGCTCAGACCAGGTCCGTGAAGCTTTCTTT. The encoded protein is CASSSDQVREAFF.

There are a few counts of this clonotype. J is TRBJ2-5 and V is TRBV7-2, with TRBD2 matching over 10 bases. The CDR3 is made up of 17 amino acids. Looked up from germline, CDR1 is SGHTA and CDR2 is FQGNSA. V shed 1 base, J shed 5 bases, and the junction held 10 bases outside the gene matches. CDR3 coding DNA: TGTGCCAGCAGCTTAGGGACTAGCGGCTATCTAGTGGAGACCCAGTACTTC. This encodes CASSLGTSGYLVETQYF.

In this sample, this clonotype turned up a few times. The gene calls are TRBV6-1 and TRBJ2-7; D tentatively fits TRBD1 or TRBD2 (5 bases each). Germline CDR1 and CDR2: MNHNS and SASEGT. The CDR3 consists of 15 residues. Trimming cost V 3 bases and J 3 bases, with 15 bases left between them. The CDR3 nucleotides are TGTGCCAGCAGTGATTCGCCGGGACCGAGCTACGAGCAGTACTTC. Amino acids: CASSDSPGPSYEQYF.

The V call is TRBV11-2, the J call TRBJ2-7; D perhaps matches TRBD2 (5 bases). Trimming took 6 bases from V and 7 from J, leaving 16 bases between them. CDR3 size: 13 residues. In germline, CDR1 is SGHAT, CDR2 FQNNGV. DNA of the CDR3: TGTGCCAGCAGGGGAGATAACGGCAGGGAGCAGTACTTC. Translating it yields CASRGDNGREQYF.

The rearrangement uses TRBV6-6 and TRBJ1-1, with TRBD1 matching 8 bases. The CDR3 spans 15 residues. Germline V gene sequence: CDR1 MNHNY, CDR2 SVGAGI (reference sequence). Trimming cost V 6 bases and J 0 bases; bases outside gene matches: 6. The chain's CDR3 is CASSHTGGVNTEAFF. The CDR3 DNA reads as TGTGCCAGCAGCCACACAGGGGGGGTGAACACTGAAGCTTTCTTT.

The CDR3: CASSQDQGAGGPYEQYF. CDR3 sequence (DNA): TGCGCCAGCAGCCAAGATCAGGGAGCGGGAGGGCCCTACGAGCAGTACTTC. The chain has TRBV4-1 and TRBJ2-5; 10 nucleotides line up with TRBD2. With the DNA end fitting TRBJ2-7 better, the J assignment may be wrong. CDR3 length equals 17 residues. Per the germline V gene, CDR1 is MGHRA and CDR2 is YSYEKL.

V usage is TRBV28 and J usage is TRBJ1-2; TRBD1 might be the D (5 bases). Trimming pared 7 bases from V and 1 base from J, leaving 19 bases between. The CDR3 spans 16 residues. Looked up from germline, CDR1 is MDHEN and CDR2 is SYDVKM. CDR3 residues: CASIHGQSVNNYGYTF. CDR3 bases: TGTGCCAGCATCCATGGACAAAGCGTGAATAACTATGGCTACACCTTC.

This chain uses TRBV4-3 with TRBJ1-2; the match to TRBD1 covers 8 bases. From germline, CDR1 is LGHNA and CDR2 YSLEER. The CDR3 is made up of 15 amino acids. V lost 1 base to trimming and J lost 7 bases; unmatched junction nucleotides: 8. The CDR3 sequence: CASSQAYQGAGGYTF. For the CDR3, the DNA is TGCGCCAGCAGCCAAGCGTACCAGGGGGCAGGTGGCTACACCTTC.

The rearrangement uses TRBV28 and TRBJ2-4; no reliable D call. This CDR3 is 11 amino acids long. Germline assignment: CDR1 MDHEN and CDR2 SYDVKM. V was pared by 6 bases and J by 13 bases, with 13 bases between. As DNA, the CDR3 is TGTGCCAGCAGCAACCCCCCCAAGCAGTACTTC. Translated, it gives CASSNPPKQYF.

In this sample, this clonotype turned up a few times. V and J are TRBV12-3 or TRBV12-4 and TRBJ1-6; 9 bases fit TRBD1. The ends lost 5 bases at V and 10 bases at J; junction bases unmatched: 12. The CDR3 extends over 16 amino acids. In DNA, the CDR3 is TGTGCCAGCAGTCTCAATACAGGGGGCGTCGGCTCACCCCTCCACTTT. As protein: CASSLNTGGVGSPLHF.